This T cell receptor (beta chain) stems from a study of T cell responses to AZD1222 COVID-19 vaccine. Whole-study results and caveats: Clonal diversity was possibly underestimated; the donors were predominantly white British and more often female.

As regards this clone: No antigen is known for it.

There are 13 residues in the CDR3. Germline-derived CDR1 and CDR2 are LGHDT and YNNKEL (reference sequence). V dropped 1 base and J dropped 4 bases, with 7 bases sitting between them. Sequencing was performed with immunoSEQ multiplex PCR; in TCRdb, only in-frame clones are kept and a portion is missing. The data show about 170,000 clones, around nine tenths seen once. The chain couples TRBV3-1 (or the pseudogene TRBV3-2) to TRBJ2-5; D may be TRBD1 or TRBD2 (5 bases each). This receptor was taken from an adult in good health. The sample was peripheral blood, taken on day 0 of AZD1222 vaccination. CDR3 loop: CASSQGDVETQYF. DNA for the CDR3: TGTGCCAGCAGCCAAGGGGACGTAGAGACCCAGTACTTC.